The rows below give T cell receptor beta chains drawn from one sample of a study of CD8 T cells in Susac syndrome. Each CDR3 protein gets one entry after TCRdb re-called the immunoSEQ multiplex PCR reads with MiXCR. The sample lists roughly 200,000 distinct CDR3 sequences, over 90% occurring once. Sequencing input: CD4+ T cells from PBMCs. These TCRs come from a human donor with Susac syndrome. CDR3s include the opening cysteine and the closing phenylalanine or tryptophan. A D gene is named only where the DNA matches it firmly. Size tells how often a clone was seen (once, few, many) or the class of an expanded clone, and some rows leave it out.

>-|TRBD1|TRBJ1-4|TRBV5-1
TGCGCCAGCAGCCGGGGGGGACAGTCTAATGAAAAACTGTTTTTT
CASSRGGQSNEKLFF
>once|TRBD1|TRBJ2-7|TRBV18
TGTGCCAGCTCACCAGCCGGGACAGGGTACGAGCAGTACTTC
CASSPAGTGYEQYF
>once|-|TRBJ2-7|TRBV19
TGTGCCAGTAGTATCGGGGGTAGGACCAGCGAGCAGTACTTC
CASSIGGRTSEQYF
>once|-|TRBJ1-1|TRBV4-2
TGTGCCAGCAGCCAAGGAACTTGGGGGGCGAACACTGAAGCTTTCTTT
CASSQGTWGANTEAFF
>once|-|TRBJ2-7|TRBV20-1
TGCAGTGCTAGAGCTCTAGAGGTGCACCTCTCCTACGAGCAGTACTTC
CSARALEVHLSYEQYF
>-|TRBD1|TRBJ2-1|TRBV6-6
TGTGCCAGCAGTTACTCGGGACAGGGCTACAATGAGCAGTTCTTC
CASSYSGQGYNEQFF
>-|-|TRBJ2-7|TRBV19
TGTGCCAGTAGTATGTCGGGGGCGGACGAGCAGTACTTC
CASSMSGADEQYF
>-|-|TRBJ2-2|TRBV9
TGTGCCAGCAGCGTAATAATAGCGGACAACACCGGGGAGCTGTTTTTT
CASSVIIADNTGELFF
>-|TRBD1|TRBJ1-2|TRBV4-1
TGCGCCAGCAGCCGAACACGGACAGGGGGGAACTATGGCTACACCTTC
CASSRTRTGGNYGYTF
>-|TRBD1|TRBJ1-1|TRBV13
TGTGCCAGCAGCTTAGAGGCAGGGGGGTATACTGAAGCTTTCTTT
CASSLEAGGYTEAFF
>-|-|TRBJ2-1|TRBV24-1
TGTGCCACCGACGGACAGCACAATGAGCAGTTCTTC
CATDGQHNEQFF
>-|-|TRBJ2-1|TRBV9
TGTGCCAGCAGCGACGGGCTAGCGAGATTTGGGGAGCAGTTCTTC
CASSDGLARFGEQFF
>-|-|TRBJ2-2|TRBV5-1
TGCGCCAGCAGCTTGACACAGTTCGTCGGGGAGCTGTTTTTT
CASSLTQFVGELFF
>-|-|TRBJ2-3|TRBV9
TGTGCCAGCAGCCCCAACAGGGATACGCAGTATTTT
CASSPNRDTQYF
>-|-|TRBJ1-5|TRBV20-1
TGCAGTGCTAGAGGGGGGCTTTGGGATCAGCCCCAGCATTTT
CSARGGLWDQPQHF
>once|-|TRBJ1-2|TRBV12-3/TRBV12-4
TGTGCCAGCAGCTTGGGATCAGGGGACGGCTACACCTTC
CASSLGSGDGYTF
>-|-|TRBJ1-2|TRBV27
TGTGCCAGCAGTTCCCCTGGGGTTAACTATGGCTACACCTTC
CASSSPGVNYGYTF
>-|-|TRBJ2-3|TRBV6-1
TGTGCCAGCTTGAATGAGTCGCAAGATACGCAGTATTTT
CASLNESQDTQYF
>-|-|TRBJ1-1|TRBV12-3/TRBV12-4
TGTGCCAGCGGTGCCAGGGGTATCACTGAAGCTTTCTTT
CASGARGITEAFF
>-|TRBD1|TRBJ2-7|TRBV29-1
TGCAGCGTTGAAGGACAGGGGGCTTCCTACGAGCAGTACTTC
CSVEGQGASYEQYF
>-|-|TRBJ1-2|TRBV2
TGTGCCAGCAGGCCGCAGGGTCCGAGGCATGGCTACACCTTC
CASRPQGPRHGYTF
>-|-|TRBJ2-6|TRBV7-9
TGTGCCAGCAGCTTAATTGAGGTCTCTGGGGCCAACGTCCTGACTTTC
CASSLIEVSGANVLTF
>-|TRBD1|TRBJ2-1|TRBV5-1
TGCGCCAGCAGCTTGCCAGGGGGCTCCTACAATGAGCAGTTCTTC
CASSLPGGSYNEQFF
>once|TRBD1|TRBJ1-2|TRBV28
TGTGCCAGCAGTTTAAATGCAGGGGGCTATGGCTACACCTTC
CASSLNAGGYGYTF
>few|TRBD1|TRBJ2-7|TRBV27
TGTGCCAGCAGTTTGGGACAGGGGGGGGAGCAGTACTTC
CASSLGQGGEQYF
>-|-|TRBJ2-7|TRBV5-1
TGCGCCAGCAGCTTGGATACAGGATCTTCCTACGAGCAGTACTTC
CASSLDTGSSYEQYF
>-|-|TRBJ1-2|TRBV20-1
TGCAGTGCTAAGGCAGGTCGCATCAACTATGGCTACACCTTC
CSAKAGRINYGYTF
>-|-|TRBJ1-1|TRBV14
TGTGCCAGTTCTTATTTGAGTGGGACAACTGAAGCTTTCTTT
CASSYLSGTTEAFF
>-|-|TRBJ2-7|TRBV30
TGTGCCTGGAGTGCGGAGTCCTACGAGCAGTACTTC
CAWSAESYEQYF
>-|-|TRBJ2-7|TRBV20-1
TGCAGTGCTAGCAGTGTCGCCAGCGCAGGCTACGAGCAGTACTTC
CSASSVASAGYEQYF
>-|-|TRBJ1-4|TRBV20-1
TGCAGTGCTATAGAGAGGGGCCAGGGAGTATGGGAAAAACTGTTTTTT
CSAIERGQGVWEKLFF
>-|TRBD1|TRBJ1-2|TRBV19
TGTGCCAGCCGGAACCCGGGACAGGTTTATGGCTACACCTTC
CASRNPGQVYGYTF
>-|-|TRBJ2-4|TRBV27
TGTGCCAGCAGTTTAAGAGGGGGGGGCGGCATTCAGTACTTC
CASSLRGGGGIQYF
>-|-|TRBJ2-7|TRBV11-2
TGTGCCAGCAGCCGTGGACCGCACGAGCAGTACTTC
CASSRGPHEQYF
>-|TRBD2|TRBJ2-5|TRBV7-2
TGTGCCAGCAGCTTAGTCGGTCTAGCGGGGGAGCTCTATCGAGAGACCCAGTACTTC
CASSLVGLAGELYRETQYF
>-|-|TRBJ2-6|TRBV7-2
TGTGCCAGCAGCCAAAGGATAGGCTCTGGGGCCAACGTCCTGACTTTC
CASSQRIGSGANVLTF
>-|-|TRBJ1-2|TRBV20-1
TGCAGTGCTAGAAGCCCGTTGGGGGGCGGCTACACCTTC
CSARSPLGGGYTF
>-|-|TRBJ1-4|TRBV6-5
TGTGCCAGCAGTTACACGCGGGGGCGCAGGCTGTTTTTT
CASSYTRGRRLFF
>-|-|TRBJ1-2|TRBV2
TGTGCCAGCCGGTCGGGGGCCCGAGGCTACACCTTC
CASRSGARGYTF
>-|TRBD1|TRBJ2-7|TRBV7-9
TGTGCCAGCAGCTTAGCCGGGACAGAGTACGAGCAGTACTTC
CASSLAGTEYEQYF
>-|TRBD2|TRBJ2-7|TRBV11-2
TGTGCCAGCAGCTTATTCCGGACTAGCGGCTTAGACGAGCAGTACTTC
CASSLFRTSGLDEQYF
>-|-|TRBJ1-1|TRBV7-2
TGTGCCAGCAGCTTAGTTCTTCTGAACACTGAAGCTTTCTTT
CASSLVLLNTEAFF
>-|TRBD1|TRBJ1-1|TRBV28
TGTGCCACCGGGGACAGGGTAACTGAAGCTTTCTTT
CATGDRVTEAFF
>-|-|TRBJ2-7|TRBV5-4
TGTGCCAGCAGGCGAAGTGGGGATGGCAGTTACGAGCAGTACTTC
CASRRSGDGSYEQYF
>once|TRBD2|TRBJ2-7|TRBV30
TGTGCCTGGAGTGTACCAACTAGCGGGAGATACCATACCTACGAGCAGTACTTC
CAWSVPTSGRYHTYEQYF
>-|TRBD2|TRBJ2-7|TRBV11-2
TGTGCCAGCAGGGTGGGGGGGGAAACCTACGAGCAGTACTTC
CASRVGGETYEQYF
>-|-|TRBJ2-7|TRBV6-2/TRBV6-3
TGTGCCAGCAGTTACGCCGGCGAGCAGTACTTC
CASSYAGEQYF
>-|-|TRBJ1-1|TRBV20-1
TGCACCCCTGTGCCGGAAGCTTTCTTT
CTPVPEAFF
>-|TRBD1|TRBJ1-2|TRBV6-6
TGTGCCAGCGGTTTAGGGGGCTTAGGAGGCTACACCTTC
CASGLGGLGGYTF
>once|-|TRBJ2-7|TRBV6-5
TGTGCCAGCAGTTCCACGGGGGGGCAGGGGGCGAGGCCCTACGAGCAGTACTTC
CASSSTGGQGARPYEQYF
>-|TRBD2|TRBJ2-7|TRBV7-9
TGTGCCAGCAGCCCCAATTGGGGGAGGGGCGAGCAGTACTTC
CASSPNWGRGEQYF
>-|-|TRBJ2-7|TRBV18
TGTGCCAGCTCACCACCAAGGGGAGGAGAGCAGTACTTC
CASSPPRGGEQYF
>-|-|TRBJ1-1|TRBV30
TGTGCCTGGAGTGTAAAGGGAAGCTGGACTGAAGCTTTCTTT
CAWSVKGSWTEAFF
>few|-|TRBJ2-3|TRBV28
TGTGCCAGCAGTTTCCAGGGGTTCAGCACAGATACGCAGTATTTT
CASSFQGFSTDTQYF
>-|TRBD1|TRBJ1-1|TRBV20-1
TGCAGTGCTAGAGTGGGACAGTTGAACACTGAAGCTTTCTTT
CSARVGQLNTEAFF
>-|TRBD1|TRBJ1-5|TRBV7-8
TGTGCCAGCAGCTTAGACAGGGGGCGGCATCAGCCCCAGCATTTT
CASSLDRGRHQPQHF